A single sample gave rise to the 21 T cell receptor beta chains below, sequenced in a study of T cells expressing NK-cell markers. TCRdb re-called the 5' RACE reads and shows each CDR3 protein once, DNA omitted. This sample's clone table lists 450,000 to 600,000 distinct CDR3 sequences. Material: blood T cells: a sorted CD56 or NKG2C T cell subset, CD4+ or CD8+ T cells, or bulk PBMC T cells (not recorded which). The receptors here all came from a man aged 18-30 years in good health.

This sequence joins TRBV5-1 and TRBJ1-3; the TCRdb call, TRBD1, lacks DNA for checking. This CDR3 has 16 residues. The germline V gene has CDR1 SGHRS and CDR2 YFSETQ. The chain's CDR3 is CASSFQTGGNGNTIYF.

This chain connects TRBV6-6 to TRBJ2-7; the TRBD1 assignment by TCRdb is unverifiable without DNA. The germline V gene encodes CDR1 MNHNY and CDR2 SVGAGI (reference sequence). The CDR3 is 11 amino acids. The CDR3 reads CAAQGSYEQYF.

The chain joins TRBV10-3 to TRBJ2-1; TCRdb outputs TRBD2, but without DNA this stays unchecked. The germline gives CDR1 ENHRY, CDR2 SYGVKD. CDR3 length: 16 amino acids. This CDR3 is CAIMGTSSSSYNEQFF.

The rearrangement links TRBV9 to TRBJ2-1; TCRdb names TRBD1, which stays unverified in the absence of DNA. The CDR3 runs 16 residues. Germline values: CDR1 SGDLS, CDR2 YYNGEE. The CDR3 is CASSGKGYRDYNEQFF.

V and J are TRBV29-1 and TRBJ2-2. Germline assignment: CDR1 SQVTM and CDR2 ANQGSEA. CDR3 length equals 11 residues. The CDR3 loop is CSVEFGGELFF.

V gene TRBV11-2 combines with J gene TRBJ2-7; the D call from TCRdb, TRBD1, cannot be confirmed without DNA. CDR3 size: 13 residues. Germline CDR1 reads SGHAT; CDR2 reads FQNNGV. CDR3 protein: CASSYPPGAEQYF.

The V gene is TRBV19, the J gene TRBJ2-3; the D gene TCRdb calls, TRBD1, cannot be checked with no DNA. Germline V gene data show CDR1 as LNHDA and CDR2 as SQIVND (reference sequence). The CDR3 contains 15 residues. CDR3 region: CASNPRGVVTDTQYF.

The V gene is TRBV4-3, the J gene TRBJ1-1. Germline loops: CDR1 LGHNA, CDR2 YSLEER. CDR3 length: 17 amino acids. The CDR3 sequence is CASSQGPPENMNTEAFF.

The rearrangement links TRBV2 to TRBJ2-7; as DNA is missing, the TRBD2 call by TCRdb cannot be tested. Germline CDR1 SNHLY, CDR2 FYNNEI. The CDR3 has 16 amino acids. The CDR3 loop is CASGTSGRAGYSEQYF.

Here the CDR3 reads CASSRRYGGEQYF. The rearrangement uses TRBV9 and TRBJ2-7. This CDR3 has 13 amino acids. The germline V gene has CDR1 SGDLS and CDR2 YYNGEE.

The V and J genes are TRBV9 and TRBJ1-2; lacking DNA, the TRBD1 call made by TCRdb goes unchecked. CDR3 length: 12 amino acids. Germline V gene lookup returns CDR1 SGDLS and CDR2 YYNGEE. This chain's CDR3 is CASRQGGYGYTF.

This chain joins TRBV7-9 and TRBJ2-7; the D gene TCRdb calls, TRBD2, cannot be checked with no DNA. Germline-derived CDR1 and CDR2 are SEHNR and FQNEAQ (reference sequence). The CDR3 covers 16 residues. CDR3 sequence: CASSSLAGLVSYEQYF.

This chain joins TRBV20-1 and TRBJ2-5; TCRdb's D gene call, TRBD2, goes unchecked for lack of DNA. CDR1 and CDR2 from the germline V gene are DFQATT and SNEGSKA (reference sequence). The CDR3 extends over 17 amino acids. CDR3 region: CSATHGGSRRLSETQYF.

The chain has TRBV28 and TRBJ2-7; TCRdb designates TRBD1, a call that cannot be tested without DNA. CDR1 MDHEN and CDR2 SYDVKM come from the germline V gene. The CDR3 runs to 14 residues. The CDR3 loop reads CASNTSPGAYEQYF.

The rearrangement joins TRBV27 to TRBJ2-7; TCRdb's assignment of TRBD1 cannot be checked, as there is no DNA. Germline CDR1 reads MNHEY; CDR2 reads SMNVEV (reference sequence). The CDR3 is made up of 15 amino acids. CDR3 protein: CASSLKQGLRYEQYF.

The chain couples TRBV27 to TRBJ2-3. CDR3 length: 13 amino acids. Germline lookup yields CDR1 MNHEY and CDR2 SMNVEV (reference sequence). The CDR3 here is CASTTRDSYTQYF.

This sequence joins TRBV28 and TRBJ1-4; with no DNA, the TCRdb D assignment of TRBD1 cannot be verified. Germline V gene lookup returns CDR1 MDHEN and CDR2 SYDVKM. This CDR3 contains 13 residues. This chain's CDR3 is CASRRTGYEKLFF.

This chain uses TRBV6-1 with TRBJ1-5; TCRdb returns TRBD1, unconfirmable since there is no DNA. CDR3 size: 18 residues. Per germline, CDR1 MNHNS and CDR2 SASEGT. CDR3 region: CASSRGQGAESGNQPQHF.

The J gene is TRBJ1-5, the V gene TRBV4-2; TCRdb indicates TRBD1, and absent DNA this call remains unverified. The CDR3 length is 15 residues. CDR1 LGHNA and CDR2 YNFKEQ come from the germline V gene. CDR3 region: CASSQGGQGTQPQHF.

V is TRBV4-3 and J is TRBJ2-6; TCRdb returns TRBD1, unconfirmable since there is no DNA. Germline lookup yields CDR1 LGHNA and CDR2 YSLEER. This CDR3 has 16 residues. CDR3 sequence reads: CASSQDYPGGANVLTF.

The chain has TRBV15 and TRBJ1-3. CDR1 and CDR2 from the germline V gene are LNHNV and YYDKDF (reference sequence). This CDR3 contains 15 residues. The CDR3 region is CATSRQATSGNTIYF.